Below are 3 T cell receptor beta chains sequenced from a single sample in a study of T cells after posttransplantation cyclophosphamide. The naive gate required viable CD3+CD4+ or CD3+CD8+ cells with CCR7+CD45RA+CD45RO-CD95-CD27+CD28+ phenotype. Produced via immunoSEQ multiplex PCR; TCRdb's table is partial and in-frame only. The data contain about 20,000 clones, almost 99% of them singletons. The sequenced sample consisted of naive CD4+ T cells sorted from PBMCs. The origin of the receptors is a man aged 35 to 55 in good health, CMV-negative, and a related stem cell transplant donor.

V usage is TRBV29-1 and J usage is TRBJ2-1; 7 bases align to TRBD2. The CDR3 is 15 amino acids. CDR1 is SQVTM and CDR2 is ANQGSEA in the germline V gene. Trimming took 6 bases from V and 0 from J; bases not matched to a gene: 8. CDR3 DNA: TGCAGCGTCGGGGGAGGGATTGGCTCCTACAATGAGCAGTTCTTC. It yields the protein CSVGGGIGSYNEQFF.

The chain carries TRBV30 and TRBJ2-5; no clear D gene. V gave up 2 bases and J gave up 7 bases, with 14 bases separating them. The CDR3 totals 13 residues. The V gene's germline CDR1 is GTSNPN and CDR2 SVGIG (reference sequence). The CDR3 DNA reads TGTGCCTGGAGTCTCGAAAGAGGTGGGACCCAGTACTTC. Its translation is CAWSLERGGTQYF.

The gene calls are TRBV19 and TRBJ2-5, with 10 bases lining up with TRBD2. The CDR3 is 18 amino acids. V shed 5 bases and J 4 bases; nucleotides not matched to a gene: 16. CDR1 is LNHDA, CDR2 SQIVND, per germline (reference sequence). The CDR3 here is CASSPLAGDFRARETQYF. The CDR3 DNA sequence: TGTGCCAGTAGTCCTCTAGCGGGAGACTTCCGTGCACGAGAGACCCAGTACTTC. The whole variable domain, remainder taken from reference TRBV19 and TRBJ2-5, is DGGITQSPKYLFRKEGQNVTLSCEQNLNHDAMYWYRQDPGQGLRLIYYSQIVNDFQKGDIAEGYSVSREKKESFPLTVTSAQKNPTAFYLCASSPLAGDFRARETQYFGPGTRLLVL.